This T cell receptor beta chain was sequenced during a study of OX40 agonist ivuxolimab in advanced cancers. In the study overall: Across the patients, intravenous ivuxolimab was delivered every 2 weeks at 0.01 to 10 mg/kg.

With respect to this clone: Its matching antigen is unknown.

Overall study findings and caveats: Patients who responded partially at 0.1-3.0 mg/kg showed clonal expansion ranking among the lowest. Relative to CD4+, CD8+ T cells held more expanded clones on average. Low normalized T-cell clonal expansion also characterized some of the nonresponders.

Some clones are missing from TCRdb's copy, which holds only in-frame ones; the method was immunoSEQ multiplex PCR. Of about 70,000 clones in the sample, around 88% were seen once. CDR3 length equals 14 residues. The germline V gene has CDR1 LNHNV and CDR2 YYDKDF (reference sequence). Trimming removed 3 bases from V and 2 bases from J; junction bases left unmatched: 1. The source material was CD4+ or CD8+ T cells sorted from blood, sampled in a trial of the OX40 agonist ivuxolimab. The chain joins TRBV15 to TRBJ1-3; 7 bases fit TRBD1. The receptor was derived from an adult with an advanced solid tumor such as melanoma, head and neck, liver or kidney cancer. CDR3 amino acids: CATSSDRAGNTIYF. The CDR3 DNA reads TGTGCCACCAGCAGTGACAGGGCTGGAAACACCATATATTTT.